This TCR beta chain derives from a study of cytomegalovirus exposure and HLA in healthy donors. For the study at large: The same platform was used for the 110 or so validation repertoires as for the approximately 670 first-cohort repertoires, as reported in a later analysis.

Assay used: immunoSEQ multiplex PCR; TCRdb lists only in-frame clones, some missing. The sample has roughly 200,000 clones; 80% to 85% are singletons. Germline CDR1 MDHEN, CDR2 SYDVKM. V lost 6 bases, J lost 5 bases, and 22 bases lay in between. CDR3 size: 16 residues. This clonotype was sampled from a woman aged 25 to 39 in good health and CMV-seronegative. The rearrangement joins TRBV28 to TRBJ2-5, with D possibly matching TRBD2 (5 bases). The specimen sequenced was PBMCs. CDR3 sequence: CASSSGPEVLRETQYF. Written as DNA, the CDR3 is TGTGCCAGCAGCTCGGGCCCGGAGGTTCTGAGGGAGACCCAGTACTTC.